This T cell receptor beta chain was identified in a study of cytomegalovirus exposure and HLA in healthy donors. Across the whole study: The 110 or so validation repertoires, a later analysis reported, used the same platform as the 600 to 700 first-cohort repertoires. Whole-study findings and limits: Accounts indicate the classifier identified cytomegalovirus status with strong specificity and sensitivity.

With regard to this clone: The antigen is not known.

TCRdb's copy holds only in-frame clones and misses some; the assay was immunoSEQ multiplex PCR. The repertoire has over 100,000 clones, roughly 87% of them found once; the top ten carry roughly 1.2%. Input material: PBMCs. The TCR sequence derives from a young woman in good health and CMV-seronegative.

The DNA of the CDR3 is TGTGCCAGCTCACCACCGGGAACAGGGACACAATCGATTGGCTACACCTTC. It translates to CASSPPGTGTQSIGYTF. V and J are TRBV18 and TRBJ1-2, with D possibly being TRBD1 (6 bases). The length of the CDR3 is 17 residues. The germline gives CDR1 KGHSH, CDR2 LQKENI. Trimming left V 0 bases short and J 7 bases short, with 21 bases between.